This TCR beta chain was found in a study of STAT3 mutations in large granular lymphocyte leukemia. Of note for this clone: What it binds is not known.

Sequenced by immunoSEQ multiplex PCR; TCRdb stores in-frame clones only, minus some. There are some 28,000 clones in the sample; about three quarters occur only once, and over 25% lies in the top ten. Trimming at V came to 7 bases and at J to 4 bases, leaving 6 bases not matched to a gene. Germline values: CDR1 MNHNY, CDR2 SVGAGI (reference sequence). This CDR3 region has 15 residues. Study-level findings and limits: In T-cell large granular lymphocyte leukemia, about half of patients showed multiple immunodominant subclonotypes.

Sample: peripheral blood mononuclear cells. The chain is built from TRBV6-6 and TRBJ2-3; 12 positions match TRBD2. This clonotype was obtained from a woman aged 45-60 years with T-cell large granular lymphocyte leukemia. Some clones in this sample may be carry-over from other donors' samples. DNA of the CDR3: TGTGCCAGCACACCTAGCGGGAGGGCCTCAGATACGCAGTATTTT. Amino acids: CASTPSGRASDTQYF.